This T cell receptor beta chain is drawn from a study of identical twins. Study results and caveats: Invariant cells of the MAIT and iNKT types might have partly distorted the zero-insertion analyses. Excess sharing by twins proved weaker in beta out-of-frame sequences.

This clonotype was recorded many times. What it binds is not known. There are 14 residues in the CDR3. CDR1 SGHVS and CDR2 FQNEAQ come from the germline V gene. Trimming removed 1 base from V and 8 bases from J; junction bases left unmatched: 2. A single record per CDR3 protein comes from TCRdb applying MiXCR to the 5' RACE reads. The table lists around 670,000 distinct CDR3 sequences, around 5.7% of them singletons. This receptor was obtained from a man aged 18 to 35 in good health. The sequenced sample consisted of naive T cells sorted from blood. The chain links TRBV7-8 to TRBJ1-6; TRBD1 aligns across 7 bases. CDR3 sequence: CASSLGQGHSPLHF. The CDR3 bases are TGTGCCAGCAGCTTAGGACAGGGCCATTCACCCCTCCACTTT.